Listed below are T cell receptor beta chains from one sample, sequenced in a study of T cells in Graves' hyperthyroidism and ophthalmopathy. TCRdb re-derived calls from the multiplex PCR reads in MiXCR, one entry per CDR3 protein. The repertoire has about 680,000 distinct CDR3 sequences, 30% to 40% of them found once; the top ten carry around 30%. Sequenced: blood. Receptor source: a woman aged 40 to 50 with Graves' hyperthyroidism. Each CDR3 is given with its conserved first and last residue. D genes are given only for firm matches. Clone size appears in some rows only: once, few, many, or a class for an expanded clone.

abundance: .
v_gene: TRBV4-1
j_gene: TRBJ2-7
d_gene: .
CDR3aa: CASSVGRGNGREQYF
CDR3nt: TGCGCCAGCAGCGTTGGACGGGGGAACGGGCGCGAGCAGTACTTC

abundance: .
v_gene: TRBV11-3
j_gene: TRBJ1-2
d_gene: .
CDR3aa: CASSLAFTSAEDYGYTF
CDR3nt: TGTGCCAGCAGCTTAGCTTTTACGTCGGCGGAGGACTATGGCTACACCTTC

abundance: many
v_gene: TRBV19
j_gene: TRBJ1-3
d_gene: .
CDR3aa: CASSIQGSSSGNTIYF
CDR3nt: TGTGCCAGTAGTATACAAGGGAGTAGCTCTGGAAACACCATATATTTT

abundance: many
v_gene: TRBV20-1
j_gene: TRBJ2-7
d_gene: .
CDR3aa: CSARDAAGDYEQYF
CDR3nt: TGCAGTGCTAGAGATGCGGCAGGGGACTACGAGCAGTACTTC

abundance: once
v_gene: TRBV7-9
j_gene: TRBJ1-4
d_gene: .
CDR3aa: CASSFGGSYNEKLFF
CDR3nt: TGTGCCAGCAGCTTTGGGGGGTCCTACAATGAAAAACTGTTTTTT

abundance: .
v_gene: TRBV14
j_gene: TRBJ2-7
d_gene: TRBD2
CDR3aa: CASSQVGTSGSYEQYF
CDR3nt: TGTGCCAGCAGCCAAGTCGGTACTAGCGGCTCCTACGAGCAGTACTTC

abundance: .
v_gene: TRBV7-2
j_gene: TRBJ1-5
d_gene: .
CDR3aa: CASSQRPISNQPQHF
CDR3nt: TGCGCCAGCAGCCAACGACCGATTAGCAATCAGCCCCAGCATTTT

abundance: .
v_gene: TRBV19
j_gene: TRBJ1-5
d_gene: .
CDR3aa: CASSISREPQHF
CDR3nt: TGTGCCAGTAGTATATCAAGAGAGCCCCAGCATTTT

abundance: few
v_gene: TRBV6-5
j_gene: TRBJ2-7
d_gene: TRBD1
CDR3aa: CASRTTGGAGSYEQYF
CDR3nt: TGTGCCAGCAGGACCACAGGGGGCGCGGGCTCCTACGAGCAGTACTTC

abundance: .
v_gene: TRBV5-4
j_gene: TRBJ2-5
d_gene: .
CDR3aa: CASSTPGQETQYF
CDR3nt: TGTGCCAGTAGTACGCCGGGTCAAGAGACCCAGTACTTC

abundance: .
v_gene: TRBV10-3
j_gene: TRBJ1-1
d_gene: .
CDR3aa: CAIKAGLTNTEAFF
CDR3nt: TGTGCCATCAAGGCCGGGTTGACCAACACTGAAGCTTTCTTT

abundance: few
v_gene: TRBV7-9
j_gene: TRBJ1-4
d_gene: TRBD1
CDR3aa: CASSLTQGEEKLFF
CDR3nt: TGTGCCAGCAGCTTGACGCAGGGGGAAGAAAAACTGTTTTTT

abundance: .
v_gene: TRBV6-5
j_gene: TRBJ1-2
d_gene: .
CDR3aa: CASSYSTTDSNYGYTF
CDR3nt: TGTGCCAGCAGTTACTCGACTACGGACTCTAACTATGGCTACACCTTC

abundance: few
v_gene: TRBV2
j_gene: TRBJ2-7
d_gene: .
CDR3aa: CASSWTPSYREQYF
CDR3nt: TGTGCCAGCAGTTGGACACCTTCCTATCGCGAGCAGTACTTC

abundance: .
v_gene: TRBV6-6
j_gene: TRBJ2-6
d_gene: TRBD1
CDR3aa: CASSSWTGGANVLTF
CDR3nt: TGTGCCAGCAGTTCTTGGACAGGGGGAGCCAACGTCCTGACTTTC

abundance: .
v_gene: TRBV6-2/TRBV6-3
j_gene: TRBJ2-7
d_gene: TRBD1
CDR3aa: CASSYLDRVYEQYF
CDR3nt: TGTGCCAGCAGTTATCTAGACAGGGTGTACGAGCAGTACTTC

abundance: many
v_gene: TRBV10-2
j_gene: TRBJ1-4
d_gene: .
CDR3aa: CASSGGEKLFF
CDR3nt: TGCGCCAGCAGTGGGGGAGAAAAACTGTTTTTT

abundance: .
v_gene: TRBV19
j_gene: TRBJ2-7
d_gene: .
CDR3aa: CASSISRNPFYEQYF
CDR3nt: TGTGCCAGTAGTATCTCCCGGAACCCTTTCTACGAGCAGTACTTC

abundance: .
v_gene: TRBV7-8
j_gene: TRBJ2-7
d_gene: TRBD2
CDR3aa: CASSSLAGTYYEQYF
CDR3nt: TGTGCCAGCAGCAGCTTAGCGGGGACCTACTACGAGCAGTACTTC

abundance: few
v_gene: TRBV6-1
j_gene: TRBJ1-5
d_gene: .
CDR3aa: CASWVGPNQPQHF
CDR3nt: TGTGCCAGCTGGGTCGGGCCCAATCAGCCCCAGCATTTT

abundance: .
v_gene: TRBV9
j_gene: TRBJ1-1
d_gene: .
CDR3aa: CASSVGLGLNTEAFF
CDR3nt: TGTGCCAGCAGCGTAGGATTAGGGCTGAACACTGAAGCTTTCTTT

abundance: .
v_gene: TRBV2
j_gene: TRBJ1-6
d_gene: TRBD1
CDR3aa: CASSGDRSTLGNSPLHF
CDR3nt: TGTGCCAGCAGTGGGGACAGGTCGACGCTGGGGAATTCACCCCTCCACTTT

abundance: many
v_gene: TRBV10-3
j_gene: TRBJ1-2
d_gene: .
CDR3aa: CAASEGIGGYTF
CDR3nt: TGTGCCGCTTCCGAGGGGATAGGTGGCTACACCTTC

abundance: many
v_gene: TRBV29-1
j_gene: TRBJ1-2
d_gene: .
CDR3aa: CSVEQYGYTF
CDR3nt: TGCAGCGTTGAACAGTATGGCTACACCTTC

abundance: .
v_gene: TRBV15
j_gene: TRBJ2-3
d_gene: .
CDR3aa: CATSTPRGSTDTQYF
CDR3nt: TGTGCCACCAGCACACCCCGCGGGAGCACAGATACGCAGTATTTT

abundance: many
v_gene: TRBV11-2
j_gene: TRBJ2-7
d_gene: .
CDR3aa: CASSPEPELSSYEQYF
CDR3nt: TGTGCCAGCAGCCCCGAACCGGAATTAAGCTCCTACGAGCAGTACTTC

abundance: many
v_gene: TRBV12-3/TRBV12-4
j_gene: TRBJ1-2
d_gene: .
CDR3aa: CASSLGSFYGYTF
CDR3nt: TGTGCCAGCAGCTTAGGCAGCTTCTATGGCTACACCTTC

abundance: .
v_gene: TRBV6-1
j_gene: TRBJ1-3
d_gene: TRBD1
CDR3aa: CASERQGLDTIYF
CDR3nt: TGTGCCAGCGAGAGACAGGGTCTTGACACCATATATTTT

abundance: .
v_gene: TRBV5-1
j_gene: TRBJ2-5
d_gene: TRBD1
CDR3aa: CASSLAGTGETQYF
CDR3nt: TGCGCCAGCAGCCTAGCCGGGACAGGAGAGACCCAGTACTTC

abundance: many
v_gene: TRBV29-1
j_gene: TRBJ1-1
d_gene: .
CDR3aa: CSVEGGADSNTEAFF
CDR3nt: TGCAGCGTTGAGGGCGGGGCAGATTCGAACACTGAAGCTTTCTTT

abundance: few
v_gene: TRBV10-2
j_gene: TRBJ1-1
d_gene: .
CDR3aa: CASSQEWGRTEAFF
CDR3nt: TGTGCCAGCAGCCAAGAGTGGGGAAGGACTGAAGCTTTCTTT

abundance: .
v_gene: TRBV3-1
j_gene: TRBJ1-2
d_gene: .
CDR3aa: CASSPDSSRNYGYTF
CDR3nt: TGTGCCAGCAGCCCAGACAGTTCCCGTAACTATGGCTACACCTTC

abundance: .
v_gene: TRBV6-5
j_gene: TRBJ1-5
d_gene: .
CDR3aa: CASSLSPGSQPQHF
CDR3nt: TGTGCCAGCAGCTTAAGCCCCGGGTCCCAGCCCCAGCATTTT

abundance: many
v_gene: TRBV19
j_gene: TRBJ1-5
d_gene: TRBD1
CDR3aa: CASSGTGGNNQPQHF
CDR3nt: TGTGCCAGTAGTGGGACAGGGGGGAACAATCAGCCCCAGCATTTT

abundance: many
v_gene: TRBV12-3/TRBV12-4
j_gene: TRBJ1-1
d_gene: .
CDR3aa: CASSLVGGIAFF
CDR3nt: TGTGCCAGCAGTTTAGTAGGGGGAATCGCTTTCTTT

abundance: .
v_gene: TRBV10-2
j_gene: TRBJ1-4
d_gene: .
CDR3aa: CASSELRRAEKLFF
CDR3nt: TGCGCCAGCAGTGAGCTACGGCGAGCTGAAAAACTGTTTTTT

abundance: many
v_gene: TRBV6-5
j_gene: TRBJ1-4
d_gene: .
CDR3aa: CASRLGDKGKELFF
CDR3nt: TGTGCCAGCAGACTCGGAGACAAGGGGAAGGAACTGTTTTTT

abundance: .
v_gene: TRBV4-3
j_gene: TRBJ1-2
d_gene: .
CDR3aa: CASSQEYGGYTF
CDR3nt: TGCGCCAGCAGCCAAGAATACGGGGGCTACACCTTC

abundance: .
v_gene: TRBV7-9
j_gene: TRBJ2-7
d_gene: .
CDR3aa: CASSSPQGEGYEQYF
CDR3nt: TGTGCCAGCAGCTCACCACAGGGAGAGGGCTACGAGCAGTACTTC

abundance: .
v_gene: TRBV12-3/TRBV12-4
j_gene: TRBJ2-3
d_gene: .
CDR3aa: CASSDVLAVVAYF
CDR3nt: TGTGCCAGCAGTGACGTACTAGCTGTTGTTGCGTATTTT

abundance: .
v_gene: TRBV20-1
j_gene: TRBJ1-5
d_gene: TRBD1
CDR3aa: CSAIARAGGGFSNQPQHF
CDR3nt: TGCAGTGCTATAGCGCGGGCAGGGGGCGGCTTTAGCAATCAGCCCCAGCATTTT

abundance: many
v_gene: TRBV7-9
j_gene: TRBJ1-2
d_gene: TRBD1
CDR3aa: CASSFWDRADGYTF
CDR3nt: TGTGCCAGCAGCTTCTGGGACAGGGCAGATGGCTACACCTTC